This T cell receptor beta chain was observed in a study of blood T cell repertoires in COVID-19. The wider study: The United States, Italy and Spain supplied acute and convalescent COVID-19 samples.

Germline V CDR1 and CDR2: KGHDR, SFDVKD. The CDR3 spans 18 residues. J gave up 6 bases and V 4 bases, and 15 bases lay outside the gene matches. Sequencing was performed with immunoSEQ multiplex PCR; in TCRdb, only in-frame clones are kept and a portion is missing. The table lists hundreds of thousands of clones, roughly nine tenths of them singletons. The chain uses TRBV24-1 and TRBJ2-2, with TRBD2 matching over 8 bases. The TCR comes from a man aged 55-75 years who had recovered from COVID-19. Sequencing was carried out using PBMCs or T cells enriched from blood (not recorded which). Written as DNA, the CDR3 is TGTGCCACCAGTGACACCTTAGGGAGCGGGAGCGGGGCCGGGGAGCTGTTTTTT. Translated: CATSDTLGSGSGAGELFF.